Following are 20 T cell receptor beta chains from one sample sequenced in a study of shared clonotypes between healthy human individuals. Assay: immunoSEQ multiplex PCR; the TCRdb copy retains only in-frame clones and omits some. The sample gives around 1.6 million clones, 95% to 99% of which show up once; approximately 0.45% is in the top ten. Sequencing was carried out using naive CD4+ T cells sorted from blood. Subset here: CD45RA+ positively selected. All receptors derive from a man aged 30 to 39 in good health.

V is TRBV5-1 and J is TRBJ2-6, with D unclear. This CDR3 comprises 20 residues. The V end was cut by 1 base, the J end by 0 bases, with 20 bases between. Germline-derived CDR1 and CDR2 are SGHRS and YFSETQ. CDR3 region: CASSLINGQVGRSGANVLTF. The CDR3 bases are TGCGCCAGCAGCTTGATTAACGGTCAGGTTGGACGCTCTGGGGCCAACGTCCTGACTTTC.

This chain connects TRBV14 to TRBJ2-7; possible D gene TRBD2, 5 bases. CDR3 size: 13 residues. The germline V gene encodes CDR1 SGHDN and CDR2 FVKESK. V lost 5 bases and J 3 bases, leaving 11 bases between the germline ends. The CDR3 nucleotides are TGTGCCAGCAGCGGGAGTGGGTTCTACGAGCAGTACTTC. Translation: CASSGSGFYEQYF.

V and J are TRBV9 and TRBJ2-5, with D possibly being TRBD1 or TRBD2 (5 bases each). Between the trimmed V and J ends, which lost 0 bases and 5 bases, there was a span of 14 bases. Looked up from germline, CDR1 is SGDLS and CDR2 is YYNGEE. This CDR3 has 15 amino acids. CDR3 sequence reads: CASSVGPQEGETQYF. CDR3 bases: TGTGCCAGCAGCGTAGGTCCCCAAGAGGGGGAGACCCAGTACTTC.

The V gene is TRBV5-4, the J gene TRBJ2-2; D is ambiguous. Trimming removed 0 bases at V and 5 bases at J, with 5 bases between. The CDR3 covers 13 residues. CDR1 is SGHNT, CDR2 YYREEE, per germline (reference sequence). Written as DNA, the CDR3 is TGTGCCAGCAGCTTGGAACCTACCGGGGAGCTGTTTTTT. Residues: CASSLEPTGELFF.

The rearrangement joins TRBV29-1 to TRBJ2-2; D call uncertain. Germline CDR1 reads SQVTM; CDR2 reads ANQGSEA. V lost 0 bases, J lost 1 base, and 6 bases lay in between. The length of the CDR3 is 14 residues. The CDR3 region is CSVEDLENTGELFF. The CDR3 region has the DNA TGCAGCGTTGAAGATCTCGAGAACACCGGGGAGCTGTTTTTT.

This clone was detected only once. The same CDR3 arises from other DNA sequences in this sample as well. The genes are TRBV5-1 and TRBJ2-5, with D unclear. The germline CDR1 and CDR2 sequences are SGHRS and YFSETQ. This CDR3 comprises 14 residues. The V gene lost 0 bases and the J gene lost 1 base, with 7 bases spanning the gap. The CDR3 loop reads CASSLVGSQETQYF. The CDR3 DNA reads as TGCGCCAGCAGCTTGGTCGGCTCCCAAGAGACCCAGTACTTC.

The chain joins TRBV6-6 to TRBJ2-1, with 7 bases fitting TRBD1. V was clipped by 4 bases and J by 0 bases; unmatched bases: 3. Germline lookup yields CDR1 MNHNY and CDR2 SVGAGI (reference sequence). The CDR3 is made up of 15 amino acids. CDR3 bases: TGTGCCAGCAGTTTACAGGGGAACTCCTACAATGAGCAGTTCTTC. Protein product: CASSLQGNSYNEQFF.

This clone has more than one count but fewer than ten. In the same sample, other DNA sequences code for this CDR3. The J gene is TRBJ2-1, the V gene TRBV5-1; D is possibly TRBD2 (6 bases). V gave up 0 bases and J gave up 0 bases, with 7 bases separating them. This CDR3 comprises 15 residues. CDR1 and CDR2 (germline): SGHRS, YFSETQ. CDR3 DNA sequence: TGCGCCAGCAGCTTGGCCGGGAGCTCCTACAATGAGCAGTTCTTC. It translates to CASSLAGSSYNEQFF.

The V call is TRBV14, the J call TRBJ2-1; D is unclear. The germline V and J ends were trimmed by 0 bases and 11 bases, with 5 bases remaining between them. The CDR3 runs to 11 residues. CDR1 is SGHDN, CDR2 FVKESK, per germline. The CDR3 bases are TGTGCCAGCAGCCAAGATATTAAGCAGTTCTTC. It encodes CASSQDIKQFF.

As for this clone: The same CDR3 arises from other DNA sequences in this sample as well. This chain links TRBV12-5 with TRBJ2-3; D is unclear. CDR3 length: 14 residues. In germline, CDR1 is LGHNT, CDR2 FRNRAP. V was trimmed by 1 base and J by 1 base, leaving 6 bases between them. The CDR3 spells CASGLGGGTDTQYF. The CDR3 DNA sequence: TGTGCTAGTGGTTTGGGTGGTGGCACAGATACGCAGTATTTT.

J is TRBJ2-7 and V is TRBV27, with TRBD1 identical over 10 bases. V was pared by 3 bases and J by 3 bases, with 2 bases of the junction left unmatched. Germline V CDR1 and CDR2: MNHEY, SMNVEV (reference sequence). The CDR3 is 14 residues long. The DNA for the CDR3 is TGTGCCAGCAGTTTCTGGGACAGGGGCTACGAGCAGTACTTC. It specifies CASSFWDRGYEQYF.

The chain combines TRBV7-9 with TRBJ2-2; D gene ambiguous. V shed 5 bases and J shed 6 bases, with 10 bases lying between them. This CDR3 has 13 amino acids. Per germline, CDR1 SEHNR and CDR2 FQNEAQ (reference sequence). The CDR3 DNA follows: TGTGCCAGCAGCCAAGGAGAGGCCGGGGAGCTGTTTTTT. As protein: CASSQGEAGELFF.

This chain joins TRBV19 and TRBJ2-7, with TRBD2 matching over 12 bases. The CDR3 is 17 residues long. Losses at the gene ends were 4 bases for V and 2 bases for J; bases not matched to a gene: 9. Germline V gene lookup returns CDR1 LNHDA and CDR2 SQIVND (reference sequence). In DNA, the CDR3 is TGTGCCAGTAGTAGAGGAAGGACTAGCGGGGAAACCTACGAGCAGTACTTC. Protein: CASSRGRTSGETYEQYF. The whole variable domain, remainder taken from reference TRBV19 and TRBJ2-7, is DGGITQSPKYLFRKEGQNVTLSCEQNLNHDAMYWYRQDPGQGLRLIYYSQIVNDFQKGDIAEGYSVSREKKESFPLTVTSAQKNPTAFYLCASSRGRTSGETYEQYFGPGTRLTVT.

The rearrangement uses TRBV5-4 and TRBJ2-1; TRBD2 agrees at 13 bases. V shed 4 bases, J shed 9 bases, and the junction held 10 bases outside the gene matches. Germline CDR1 reads SGHNT; CDR2 reads YYREEE (reference sequence). This CDR3 region has 16 residues. In DNA, the CDR3 is TGTGCCAGCAGCCCGAGCGGACTAGCGGGAGCGGTTGAGCAGTTCTTC. Translation: CASSPSGLAGAVEQFF.

Points on this clone: The same CDR3 is also encoded by other DNA sequences in this sample. The CDR3 DNA is TGTGCCAGCTCACCACCGGGCACAGATACGCAGTATTTT. Translating it yields CASSPPGTDTQYF. The chain combines TRBV18 with TRBJ2-3; D gene ambiguous. The CDR3 extends over 13 amino acids. V gave up 0 bases and J gave up 1 base, with 2 bases separating them. Germline V gene sequence: CDR1 KGHSH, CDR2 LQKENI.

The CDR3 protein is CAIRKGTASYEQYF. DNA of the CDR3: TGTGCCATCAGGAAAGGGACAGCCAGCTACGAGCAGTACTTC. The chain combines TRBV10-3 with TRBJ2-7; 7 bases are shared with TRBD1. The CDR3 sequence is 14 residues long. Looked up from germline, CDR1 is ENHRY and CDR2 is SYGVKD. Germline trimming cut 6 bases from V and 3 bases from J; bases unmatched to any gene: 8.

The chain recombines TRBV5-1 with TRBJ2-5; perhaps TRBD2 as D (5 bases). The CDR3 is made up of 13 amino acids. V lost 6 bases to trimming and J lost 3 bases, with 12 bases between them. Per germline, CDR1 SGHRS and CDR2 YFSETQ. CDR3 bases: TGCGCCAGCAATCTCGGAGGAAAAGAGACCCAGTACTTC. Its translation: CASNLGGKETQYF.

The V gene is TRBV19, the J gene TRBJ1-5, with D uncertain. Germline V CDR1 and CDR2: LNHDA, SQIVND (reference sequence). Trimming took off 4 bases at V and 4 bases at J, with 14 bases between the two ends. The CDR3 loop spans 15 amino acids. Written as DNA, the CDR3 is TGTGCCAGTAGTAGGGCGGGTCCTAGTAATCAGCCCCAGCATTTT. It encodes CASSRAGPSNQPQHF.

The chain carries TRBV5-4 and TRBJ2-1, with 8 nucleotides matching TRBD2. The CDR3 is 14 residues long. Germline V gives CDR1 SGHNT, CDR2 YYREEE (reference sequence). V lost 9 bases and J lost 6; bases outside the gene matches: 11. The DNA for the CDR3 is TGTGCCACAGCGGAGGTAGCGGGACGCAATGAGCAGTTCTTC. The encoded protein is CATAEVAGRNEQFF.

V and J are TRBV18 and TRBJ1-6; a weak D match, TRBD1 (5 bases). This CDR3 is 14 amino acids long. Germline lookup yields CDR1 KGHSH and CDR2 LQKENI. The V end was cut by 0 bases, the J end by 9 bases, with 9 bases between. The CDR3 region is CASSPPGRGSPLHF. The CDR3 DNA reads as TGTGCCAGCTCACCACCGGGGCGGGGTTCACCCCTCCACTTT.